Below are 29 T cell receptor beta chains sequenced from a single sample in a study of cytomegalovirus exposure and HLA in healthy donors. PCR was performed using 60 Vbeta and 13 Jbeta primers. Sequencing used immunoSEQ multiplex PCR; TCRdb keeps in-frame clones, though not all of them. The sample shows 45,000 to 60,000 clones, about three quarters of them seen only once. The sample taken for sequencing was PBMCs. The receptors shown here come from a young man in good health and CMV-seronegative.

The rearrangement joins TRBV10-1 to TRBJ2-7; tentatively, D is TRBD1 (5 bases). V was cut by 6 bases and J by 4 bases, with 28 bases left in between. Germline-derived CDR1 and CDR2 are WNHNN and SYGVQD (reference sequence). This CDR3 region has 18 residues. For the CDR3, the DNA is TGCGCCAGCAGCTTTGCCCGGACAATTGCAGGGAAGGATTACGAGCAGTACTTC. Translated: CASSFARTIAGKDYEQYF.

The genes are TRBV10-3 and TRBJ2-7; no reliable D call. V lost 2 bases and J 3 bases, leaving 11 bases between the germline ends. This CDR3 spans 14 amino acids. Germline V gene lookup returns CDR1 ENHRY and CDR2 SYGVKD. In DNA, the CDR3 is TGTGCCATCAGTGAGAGCGTTCAGTTCTACGAGCAGTACTTC. Translated: CAISESVQFYEQYF.

V usage is TRBV29-1 and J usage is TRBJ2-5, with D perhaps TRBD1 (7 bases). CDR1 and CDR2 from the germline V gene are SQVTM and ANQGSEA. V dropped 3 bases and J dropped 8 bases, with 22 bases sitting between them. CDR3 length: 15 residues. CDR3 region: CSVDGGQGGVFTQYF. CDR3 coding DNA: TGCAGCGTTGACGGGGGCCAGGGGGGCGTTTTTACCCAGTACTTC.

This clone was picked up one time. This sample includes further DNA sequences coding for the same CDR3. V gene TRBV7-2 combines with J gene TRBJ1-2; 8 bases match TRBD1. Trimming cost V 5 bases and J 8 bases; bases outside gene matches: 4. CDR3 length: 12 amino acids. CDR1 SGHTA and CDR2 FQGNSA come from the germline V gene. CDR3 protein: CASSPTGDGYTF. Here the CDR3 DNA reads TGTGCCAGCAGCCCGACAGGGGACGGCTACACCTTC.

This clone has only one observation. The V gene is TRBV28, the J gene TRBJ1-2; 8 nucleotides agree with TRBD1. The V gene's germline CDR1 is MDHEN and CDR2 SYDVKM. The V and J ends lost 5 bases and 4 bases, in that order; junction bases with no gene match: 15. This CDR3 is built from 17 residues. CDR3 DNA sequence: TGTGCCAGCAGTCCCAGGACAGGGAGGCGAGCTTCCTATGGCTACACCTTC. Its translation is CASSPRTGRRASYGYTF.

In its sample, this clone was seen once. V is TRBV15 and J is TRBJ1-3; no definite D call. The CDR3 covers 14 residues. Trimming left V 0 bases short and J 4 bases short, with 7 bases between. Per germline, CDR1 LNHNV and CDR2 YYDKDF (reference sequence). As DNA, the CDR3 is TGTGCCACCAGCAGAGATCTAACGGGAAACACCATATATTTT. Translated: CATSRDLTGNTIYF. Drawing the rest from reference TRBV15 and TRBJ1-3, the complete variable domain is DAMVIQNPRYQVTQFGKPVTLSCSQTLNHNVMYWYQQKSSQAPKLLFHYYDKDFNNEADTPDNFQSRRPNTSFCFLDIRSPGLGDTAMYLCATSRDLTGNTIYFGEGSWLTVV.

The chain uses TRBV6-6 and TRBJ1-5, with 8 bases lining up with TRBD1. From germline, CDR1 is MNHNY and CDR2 SVGAGI (reference sequence). The CDR3 spans 15 residues. Germline trimming cut 5 bases from V and 4 bases from J; bases unmatched to any gene: 7. The CDR3 nucleotides are TGTGCCAGCAGTGTAACAGGGGGGTCAAATCAGCCCCAGCATTTT. Amino acids: CASSVTGGSNQPQHF.

J is TRBJ2-7 and V is TRBV29-1; D might be TRBD1 (6 bases). Trimming took off 3 bases at V and 3 bases at J, with 15 bases between the two ends. Germline assignment: CDR1 SQVTM and CDR2 ANQGSEA. The CDR3 has 14 amino acids. CDR3 sequence: CSVDGVGRGYEQYF. For the CDR3, the DNA is TGCAGCGTTGACGGGGTGGGCAGGGGCTACGAGCAGTACTTC.

The rearrangement links TRBV7-9 to TRBJ2-3; TRBD2 matches at 9 bases. Germline CDR1 SEHNR, CDR2 FQNEAQ (reference sequence). Trimming cost V 1 base and J 2 bases; bases outside gene matches: 4. The CDR3 runs to 16 residues. The CDR3 loop is CASSLVLAGPTDTQYF. DNA of the CDR3: TGTGCCAGCAGCTTAGTACTAGCGGGCCCCACAGATACGCAGTATTTT.

The gene calls are TRBV30 and TRBJ2-7, with a possible D match to TRBD1 (5 bases). CDR1 and CDR2 (germline): GTSNPN, SVGIG (reference sequence). Deletions cut 4 bases from V and 5 bases from J, with 12 bases between. There are 12 residues in the CDR3. The CDR3 DNA is TGTGCCTGGATCAAGCAGGGCCACGAGCAGTACTTC. Its protein product is CAWIKQGHEQYF.

The rearrangement uses TRBV7-2 and TRBJ1-1; weak D call: TRBD1 (5 bases). CDR3 size: 15 residues. Trimming took off 5 bases at V and 5 bases at J, with 18 bases between the two ends. The V gene's germline CDR1 is SGHTA and CDR2 FQGNSA. CDR3 region: CASSPRERGKTEAFF. CDR3 sequence (DNA): TGTGCCAGCAGCCCCCGGGAGCGGGGGAAGACTGAAGCTTTCTTT.

Points on this clone: The junction does not match germline at one end; this may be a read error. The chain is built from TRBV5-1 and TRBJ1-6; D ambiguous. Looked up from germline, CDR1 is SGHRS and CDR2 is YFSETQ. CDR3 length: 12 amino acids. The CDR3 DNA reads TGCGCCAGCAGCTTGGGTAATTCACTCCTCCACTTT. Its protein product is CASSLGNSLLHF.

The V gene is TRBV19, the J gene TRBJ2-1, with D maybe TRBD1 (6 bases). V dropped 7 bases and J dropped 0 bases, with 16 bases sitting between them. The CDR3 spans 16 residues. Germline CDR1 is LNHDA and CDR2 is SQIVND (reference sequence). The CDR3 region is CASKEQGTSSYNEQFF. The CDR3, as DNA: TGTGCCAGTAAGGAGCAGGGGACGAGCTCCTACAATGAGCAGTTCTTC.

This rearrangement joins TRBV7-2 to TRBJ1-1; TRBD1 is a possible D gene (6 bases). The germline V and J ends were trimmed by 1 base and 4 bases, with 7 bases remaining between them. The germline gives CDR1 SGHTA, CDR2 FQGNSA. The CDR3 is made up of 13 amino acids. CDR3 protein: CASSLGDITEAFF. In nucleotides, the CDR3 is TGTGCCAGCAGCTTAGGGGACATCACTGAAGCTTTCTTT.

This chain connects TRBV5-1 to TRBJ1-2; TRBD1 matches at 11 bases. Unmatched junction bases numbered 15, after V lost 4 bases and J lost 10 bases. The CDR3 runs to 16 residues. Germline V gene data show CDR1 as SGHRS and CDR2 as YFSETQ. The CDR3 DNA reads as TGCGCCAGCAGCCTAGCTGATTTCCGGGACAGGGGGACCTACACCTTC. Encoded protein: CASSLADFRDRGTYTF.

This clone occurred a few times. J is TRBJ2-1 and V is TRBV5-8; tentative D call: TRBD2 (5 bases). V dropped 1 base and J dropped 0 bases, with 11 bases sitting between them. This CDR3 is built from 16 residues. Germline CDR1 SGHTS, CDR2 YDEGEE. Here the CDR3 DNA reads TGTGCCAGCAGCTTGCGGGGTCCCAGCTCCTACAATGAGCAGTTCTTC. Protein product: CASSLRGPSSYNEQFF.

The rearrangement links TRBV28 to TRBJ1-3; TRBD1 might be the D (5 bases). This CDR3 has 14 amino acids. Between the trimmed V and J ends, which lost 6 bases and 5 bases, there was a span of 14 bases. CDR1 and CDR2 from the germline V gene are MDHEN and SYDVKM. CDR3 amino acids: CASSGMEGRNTIYF. The CDR3 coding sequence is TGTGCCAGCAGCGGAATGGAGGGGCGAAACACCATATATTTT. Based on the CDR3 plus reference TRBV28 and TRBJ1-3, the full variable domain is DVKVTQSSRYLVKRTGEKVFLECVQDMDHENMFWYRQDPGLGLRLIYFSYDVKMKEKGDIPEGYSVSREKKERFSLILESASTNQTSMYLCASSGMEGRNTIYFGEGSWLTVV.

The J gene is TRBJ2-5, the V gene TRBV7-8; no reliable D call. Trimming shortened V by 3 bases and J by 0 bases, and 8 bases separated the two germline ends. Germline V gene lookup returns CDR1 SGHVS and CDR2 FQNEAQ. This CDR3 spans 14 amino acids. The CDR3 here is CASSFAVYQETQYF. The DNA for the CDR3 is TGTGCCAGCAGCTTCGCAGTGTACCAAGAGACCCAGTACTTC.

This chain connects TRBV4-3 to TRBJ2-5, with 8 nucleotides matching TRBD1. The J segment lost 5 bases and the V segment lost 1 base, leaving 6 bases of the junction unmatched. The V gene's germline CDR1 is LGHNA and CDR2 YSLEER. This CDR3 comprises 15 residues. The CDR3 nucleotides are TGCGCCAGCAGCCAAGGGACAGGGTTAGTTGAGACCCAGTACTTC. It codes for CASSQGTGLVETQYF.

The chain couples TRBV5-1 to TRBJ1-1; no clear D gene. CDR1 is SGHRS, CDR2 YFSETQ, per germline. The CDR3 runs to 14 residues. Trimming pared 0 bases from V and 0 bases from J, leaving 6 bases between. The CDR3 reads CASSLGQMNTEAFF. In nucleotides, the CDR3 is TGCGCCAGCAGCTTGGGGCAGATGAACACTGAAGCTTTCTTT.

Only one count was recorded for this clone. The rearrangement joins TRBV30 to TRBJ1-3, with D uncertain. V lost 2 bases and J 1 base, leaving 9 bases between the germline ends. Germline CDR1 GTSNPN, CDR2 SVGIG (reference sequence). The CDR3 totals 14 residues. The CDR3 protein is CAWSTVRSGNTIYF. Written as DNA, the CDR3 is TGTGCCTGGAGTACCGTGAGGTCTGGAAACACCATATATTTT. The variable domain in full, with the rest retrieved from reference TRBV30 and TRBJ1-3, is SQTIHQWPATLVQPVGSPLSLECTVEGTSNPNLYWYRQAAGRGLQLLFYSVGIGQISSEVPQNLSASRPQDRQFILSSKKLLLSDSGFYLCAWSTVRSGNTIYFGEGSWLTVV.

The CDR3 spells CSVDVYRGSKAEAFF. CDR3 nucleotides: TGCAGCGTTGATGTGTACAGGGGGTCGAAGGCTGAAGCTTTCTTT. The chain carries TRBV29-1 and TRBJ1-1; TRBD1 matches at 8 bases. Looked up from germline, CDR1 is SQVTM and CDR2 is ANQGSEA. J was trimmed by 6 bases and V by 3 bases; bases with no gene match: 12. This CDR3 has 15 residues.

The chain links TRBV7-8 to TRBJ2-5; D is possibly TRBD1 (5 bases). The CDR3 loop spans 16 amino acids. Germline V CDR1 and CDR2: SGHVS, FQNEAQ. The ends were cut back, 5 bases at V and 4 bases at J, with 20 bases in the middle. The CDR3 sequence: CASSPRRRGRGETQYF. CDR3 DNA sequence: TGTGCCAGCAGCCCCCGTCGACGAGGTAGGGGAGAGACCCAGTACTTC. Drawing the rest from reference TRBV7-8 and TRBJ2-5, the complete variable domain is GAGVSQSPRYKVAKRGQDVALRCDPISGHVSLFWYQQALGQGPEFLTYFQNEAQLDKSGLPSDRFFAERPEGSVSTLKIQRTQQEDSAVYLCASSPRRRGRGETQYFGPGTRLLVL.

A few counts support this clone. CDR3 sequence reads: CAWNVLAGLAGDPYYEQYF. In DNA, the CDR3 is TGTGCCTGGAATGTGCTCGCGGGACTAGCGGGGGACCCTTACTACGAGCAGTACTTC. The chain carries TRBV30 and TRBJ2-7, with 14 bases identical to TRBD2. Trimming at V came to 4 bases and at J to 3 bases, leaving 17 bases not matched to a gene. The CDR3 has 19 residues. Germline lookup yields CDR1 GTSNPN and CDR2 SVGIG (reference sequence).

The chain uses TRBV30 and TRBJ1-1; 7 nucleotides line up with TRBD1. Unmatched junction bases numbered 4, after V lost 3 bases and J lost 6 bases. The V gene's germline CDR1 is GTSNPN and CDR2 SVGIG (reference sequence). The length of the CDR3 is 12 residues. The CDR3, as DNA: TGTGCCTGGAGCCGACAGGGCGCTGAAGCTTTCTTT. This sequence encodes CAWSRQGAEAFF.

This chain uses TRBV30 with TRBJ2-3, with a tentative D call TRBD2 (7 bases). In germline, CDR1 is GTSNPN, CDR2 SVGIG (reference sequence). This CDR3 spans 15 amino acids. Trimming stripped 0 bases from V and 3 bases from J, with 13 bases between. The CDR3 bases are TGTGCCTGGAGTGTACTAGGGGGGGGAACAGATACGCAGTATTTT. This codes for CAWSVLGGGTDTQYF.

The chain is built from TRBV6-1 and TRBJ2-7; the match to TRBD1 covers 7 bases. Germline loops: CDR1 MNHNS, CDR2 SASEGT. This CDR3 has 17 amino acids. The J segment lost 1 base and the V segment lost 4 bases, leaving 13 bases of the junction unmatched. CDR3 in DNA: TGTGCCAGCAGTGTTATGGCAGGGGGACCACTTTCCTACGAGCAGTACTTC. As protein: CASSVMAGGPLSYEQYF.

The chain carries TRBV28 and TRBJ1-1; D is perhaps TRBD1 (5 bases). Per the germline V gene, CDR1 is MDHEN and CDR2 is SYDVKM. The CDR3 covers 15 residues. Trimming stripped 2 bases from V and 0 bases from J, with 10 bases between. CDR3 amino acids: CASSLHAGMNTEAFF. The CDR3 bases are TGTGCCAGCAGTTTACATGCAGGGATGAACACTGAAGCTTTCTTT.

J is TRBJ1-1 and V is TRBV5-4, with D possibly TRBD1 on 5 matching bases. With 0 bases removed from V and 1 base from J, the gap between germline ends came to 13 bases. Germline V gene lookup returns CDR1 SGHNT and CDR2 YYREEE (reference sequence). CDR3 length equals 16 residues. The CDR3 region is CASSLAGGLTNTEAFF. For the CDR3, the DNA is TGTGCCAGCAGCTTGGCCGGGGGGTTAACGAACACTGAAGCTTTCTTT.